Sequencing of this TCR beta chain was carried out in a study of response to subunit inactivated influenza vaccine. In this sample, this clonotype turned up a few times. Its specificity is not known. The CDR3 extends over 16 amino acids. Trimming pared 6 bases from V and 0 bases from J, leaving 15 bases between. Each CDR3 protein is one row after TCRdb ran MiXCR on the RT-PCR reads. The profile shows 450,000 to 700,000 distinct CDR3 sequences, around 15% of them singletons. Study results and limitations: There was a suggestion from the authors that each seasonal influenza vaccination recruits few new T cells.

The chain has TRBV12-3 or TRBV12-4 and TRBJ1-5; D is unclear. This TCR was recovered from a middle-aged man who received an inactivated influenza vaccine. This specimen consisted of PBMCs from blood, obtained about 12 days after vaccination. The chain's CDR3 is CASSPAGRYSNQPQHF. The CDR3 bases are TGTGCCAGCAGCCCAGCCGGGAGGTATAGCAATCAGCCCCAGCATTTT.